This entry describes one T cell receptor (beta chain). The target antigen is unknown. The data stem from a study of T cell repertoires in cytomegalovirus infection. From the reads, TCRdb called clonotypes with MiXCR, one entry per CDR3 protein. The data hold about 900,000 distinct CDR3 sequences, with less than 35% observed a single time. Whole-study findings and limits: CMV-specific TCR beta clonotypes restricted by HLA-C were the ones dominating the ex vivo response. Summed frequency of public TCR beta families distinguished CMV carriers with the relevant HLA.

The V gene lost 1 base and the J gene lost 2 bases, with 10 bases spanning the gap. CDR3 length: 15 amino acids. Germline V lookup: CDR1 SGHNT, CDR2 YYREEE (reference sequence). The TCR comes from a human donor in good health (CMV status not recorded). Some clones in this sample may be carry-over from other donors' samples. This chain joins TRBV5-4 and TRBJ2-1; TRBD2 is a possible D gene (5 bases). Sequenced here: cultured CD8+ T cells from PBMCs, sampled from culture after CMV antigen stimulation. CDR3 protein: CASSLKSSPYNEQFF. Written as DNA, the CDR3 is TGTGCCAGCAGCTTGAAGTCTAGCCCCTACAATGAGCAGTTCTTC. Looking up the rest from reference TRBV5-4 and TRBJ2-1 gives the full variable domain: ETGVTQSPTHLIKTRGQQVTLRCSSQSGHNTVSWYQQALGQGPQFIFQYYREEENGRGNFPPRFSGLQFPNYSSELNVNALELDDSALYLCASSLKSSPYNEQFFGPGTRLTVL.